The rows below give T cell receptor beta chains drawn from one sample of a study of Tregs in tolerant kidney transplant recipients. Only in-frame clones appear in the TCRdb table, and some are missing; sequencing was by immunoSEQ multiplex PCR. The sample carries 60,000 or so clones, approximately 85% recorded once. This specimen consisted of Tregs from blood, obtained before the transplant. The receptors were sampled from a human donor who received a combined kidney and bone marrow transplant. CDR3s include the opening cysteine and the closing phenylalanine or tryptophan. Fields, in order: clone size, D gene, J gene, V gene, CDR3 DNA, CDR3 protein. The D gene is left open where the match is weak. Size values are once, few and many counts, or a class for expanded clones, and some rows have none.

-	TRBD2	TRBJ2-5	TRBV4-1	TGCGCCAGCAGCCAAGGGAGCGGGGGGGCAGAGACCCAGTACTTC	CASSQGSGGAETQYF
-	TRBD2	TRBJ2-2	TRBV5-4	TGTGCCAGCAGCTTGTTAGTAGCGGGGGGCCTGGGGGAGCTGTTTTTT	CASSLLVAGGLGELFF
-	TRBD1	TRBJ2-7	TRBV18	TGTGCCAGCTCAGCCGGGACAGGAACCTACGAGCAGTACTTC	CASSAGTGTYEQYF
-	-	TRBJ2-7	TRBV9	TGTGCCAGCAGCGAGGGGACCAGGACCTACGAGCAGTACTTC	CASSEGTRTYEQYF
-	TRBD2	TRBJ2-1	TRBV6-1	TGTGCCAGCAGTGAAAGCGTGATTTTTCGGACTAGCTCAAAGAATGAGCAGTTCTTC	CASSESVIFRTSSKNEQFF
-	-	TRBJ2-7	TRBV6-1	TGTGCCAGCAGTGCGACCTGGCGGGCGACGCTCTACGAGCAGTACTTC	CASSATWRATLYEQYF
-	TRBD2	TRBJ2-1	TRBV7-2	TGTGCCAGCAGCTTAGGCCTAGCGGGGGCTGGTGATGAGCAGTTCTTC	CASSLGLAGAGDEQFF
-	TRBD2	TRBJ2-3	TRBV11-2	TGTGCCAGCAGCTTAGGCGGGAGGAAAACCCCAGATACGCAGTATTTT	CASSLGGRKTPDTQYF
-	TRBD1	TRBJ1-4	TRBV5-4	TGTGCCAGCAGCACACGACAGGGGCCGAATGAAAAACTGTTTTTT	CASSTRQGPNEKLFF
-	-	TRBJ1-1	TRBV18	TGTGCCAGCTCACAGACTGGGACTGAAGCTTTCTTT	CASSQTGTEAFF
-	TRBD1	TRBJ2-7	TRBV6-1	TGTGCCAGCAGATCTTGGACAGGGGGCTTGAACGAGCAGTACTTC	CASRSWTGGLNEQYF
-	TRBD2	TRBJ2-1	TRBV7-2	TGTGCCAGCAGCCCAACTAGCGGGAGGGCCGTAGATGAGCAGTTCTTC	CASSPTSGRAVDEQFF
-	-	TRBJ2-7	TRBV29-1	TGCAGCGTTTACGGAGGGGGACTATACGAGCAGTACTTC	CSVYGGGLYEQYF
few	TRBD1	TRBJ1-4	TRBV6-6	TGTGCCAGCACCATAGGGGTGGGACAGGGAGGAGTAAAACTGTTTTTT	CASTIGVGQGGVKLFF
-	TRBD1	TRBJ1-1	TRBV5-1	TGCGCCAGCAGCTTCGACAGGGTCGTGACTGAAGCTTTCTTT	CASSFDRVVTEAFF
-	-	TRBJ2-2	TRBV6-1	TGTGCCAGCAGTGAAATCAGGAACCGGGAGCTGTTTTTT	CASSEIRNRELFF
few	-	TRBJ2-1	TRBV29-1	TGCAGCGTTGAGGAGGGGGGGGGCTACAATGAGCAGTTCTTC	CSVEEGGGYNEQFF
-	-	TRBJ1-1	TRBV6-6	TGTGCCAGCAGCCGGACTCAGAACACTGAAGCTTTCTTT	CASSRTQNTEAFF
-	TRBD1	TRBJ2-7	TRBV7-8	TGTGCCAGCAGCACGACAGGGAACGAGCAGTACTTC	CASSTTGNEQYF
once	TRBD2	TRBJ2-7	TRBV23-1	TGCGCCAGCAGTCAATCACCGGGGGGTCTGTACGAGCAGTACTTC	CASSQSPGGLYEQYF
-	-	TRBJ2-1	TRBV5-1	TGCGCCAGCAGCTTGGTGGGGCGTTCCTACAATGAGCAGTTCTTC	CASSLVGRSYNEQFF
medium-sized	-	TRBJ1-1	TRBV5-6	TGTGCCAGCAGCTTGGGTCCACAGGGTTCTGGCGACACTGAAGCTTTCTTT	CASSLGPQGSGDTEAFF
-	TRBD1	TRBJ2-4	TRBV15	TGTGCCACCAGCAGAGACCAGGGGGAAGCTTCATGGCAAGTCAAAAACATTCAGTACTTC	CATSRDQGEASWQVKNIQYF
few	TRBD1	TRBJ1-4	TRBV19	TGTGCCAGTAGTTATTACTCCGGGACAGAGTTAGAAAAACTGTTTTTT	CASSYYSGTELEKLFF
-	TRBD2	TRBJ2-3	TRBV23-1	TGCGCCAGCAGTCTTTCAGCGGGAGGGCCTATCATAGTAACAGATACGCAGTATTTT	CASSLSAGGPIIVTDTQYF
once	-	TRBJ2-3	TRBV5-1	TGCGCCAGCAGCCCTCCTAGCACAGATACGCAGTATTTT	CASSPPSTDTQYF
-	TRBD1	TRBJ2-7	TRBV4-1	TGCGCCAGCAGCCAACCGGGACAGGGGCCCGAGCAGTACTTC	CASSQPGQGPEQYF
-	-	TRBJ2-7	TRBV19	TGTGCCAGCAGTCCCGCAGACGTACAGGGTTATCGCTCCTACGAGCAGTACTTC	CASSPADVQGYRSYEQYF
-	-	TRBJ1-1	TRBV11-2	TGTGCCAGCAGCTCTCGGACGGGCACTGAAGCTTTCTTT	CASSSRTGTEAFF
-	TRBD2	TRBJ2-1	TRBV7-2	TGTGCCAGCAGCTTAGAGCCCGGGGGGTATGAGCAGTTCTTC	CASSLEPGGYEQFF
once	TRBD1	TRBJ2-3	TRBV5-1	TGCGCCAGCAGTACAGGGGGCACAGATACGCAGTATTTT	CASSTGGTDTQYF
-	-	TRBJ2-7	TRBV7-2	TGTGCCAGCAGCTTACAAAACGGGAGATACGAGCAGTACTTC	CASSLQNGRYEQYF
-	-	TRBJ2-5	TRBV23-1	TGCGCCGAACGGACCGTCAAGAAGGCCCAGTACTTC	CAERTVKKAQYF
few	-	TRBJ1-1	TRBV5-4	TGTGCCAGCAGCTTCCCTACAGGGAGTTGGACTGAAGCTTTCTTT	CASSFPTGSWTEAFF
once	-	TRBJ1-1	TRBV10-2	TGCGCCAGCAGTGAGTCGATGGGCACTGAAGCTTTCTTT	CASSESMGTEAFF
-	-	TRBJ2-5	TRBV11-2	TGTGCCAGCAGCTACCCCCACGGGGGCGGGGGGACCCAGTACTTC	CASSYPHGGGGTQYF
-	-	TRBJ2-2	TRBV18	TGTGCCAGCTCACCAGCGAAACTTTCTAGGCCCGGGGAGCTGTTTTTT	CASSPAKLSRPGELFF
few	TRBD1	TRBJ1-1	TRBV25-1	TGTGCCAGCAGTGAATTCGGCAGGGGGTTAACTGAAGCTTTCTTT	CASSEFGRGLTEAFF
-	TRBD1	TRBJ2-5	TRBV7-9	TGTGCCAGCAGCTCAATACGGGACAGTGGAGAGACCCAGTACTTC	CASSSIRDSGETQYF
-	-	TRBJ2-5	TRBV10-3	TGTGCCATCAGGGCGGAAAAAGAGACCCAGTACTTC	CAIRAEKETQYF
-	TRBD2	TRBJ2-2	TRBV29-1	TGCAGCGCCGGGACTAGCGGGGACCACACCGGGGAGCTGTTTTTT	CSAGTSGDHTGELFF
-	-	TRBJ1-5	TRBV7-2	TGTGCCAGCAGCTTCGAGACCACGGTATATAGCAATCAGCCCCAGCATTTT	CASSFETTVYSNQPQHF
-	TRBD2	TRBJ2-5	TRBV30	TGTGCCTGGAAGGCGGGAGGGGAGACCCAGTACTTC	CAWKAGGETQYF
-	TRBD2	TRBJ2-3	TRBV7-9	TGTGCCAGCAGCTTAGCGCAGACTAGCGGGGCTACAATCACAGATACGCAGTATTTT	CASSLAQTSGATITDTQYF
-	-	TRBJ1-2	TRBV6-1	TGTGCCAGCGGCTTGAGAGACTTCTATGGCTACACCTTC	CASGLRDFYGYTF
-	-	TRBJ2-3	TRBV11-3	TGTGCCAGCAGCCCCCGGGGTTTTAAAGATACGCAGTATTTT	CASSPRGFKDTQYF
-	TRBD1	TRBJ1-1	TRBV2	TGTGCCAGCAGTGAGGTACAAGGGGGCGTAGGCACTGAAGCTTTCTTT	CASSEVQGGVGTEAFF
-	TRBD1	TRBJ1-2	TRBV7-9	TGTGCCAGCAGCTGGGACAGCCTCTATGGCTACACCTTC	CASSWDSLYGYTF
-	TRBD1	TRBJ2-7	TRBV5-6	TGTGCCAGCAGCTTTGACAGGGGAAGATCCTACGAGCAGTACTTC	CASSFDRGRSYEQYF
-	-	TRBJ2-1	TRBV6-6	TGTGCCAGCAGTTACTCGAGGGATGAGCAGTTCTTC	CASSYSRDEQFF
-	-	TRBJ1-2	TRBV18	TGTGCCAGCTCACCTTTCCCGGGGGTTGACCGCGGCTACACCTTC	CASSPFPGVDRGYTF
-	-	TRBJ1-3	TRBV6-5	TGTGCCAGCACGGGGGGTCCTGGAAACACCATATATTTT	CASTGGPGNTIYF
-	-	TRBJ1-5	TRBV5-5	TGTGCCAGCAGCTTCGCGGCGAACCATCAGCCCCAGCATTTT	CASSFAANHQPQHF
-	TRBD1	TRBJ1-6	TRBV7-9	TGTGCCAGCAGCACCGGGACAGGGGTTTCACCCCTCCACTTT	CASSTGTGVSPLHF
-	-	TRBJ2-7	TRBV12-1	TGTGCCAGCAGCCACTCGAAGGGACCACGATACTACGAGCAGTACTTC	CASSHSKGPRYYEQYF